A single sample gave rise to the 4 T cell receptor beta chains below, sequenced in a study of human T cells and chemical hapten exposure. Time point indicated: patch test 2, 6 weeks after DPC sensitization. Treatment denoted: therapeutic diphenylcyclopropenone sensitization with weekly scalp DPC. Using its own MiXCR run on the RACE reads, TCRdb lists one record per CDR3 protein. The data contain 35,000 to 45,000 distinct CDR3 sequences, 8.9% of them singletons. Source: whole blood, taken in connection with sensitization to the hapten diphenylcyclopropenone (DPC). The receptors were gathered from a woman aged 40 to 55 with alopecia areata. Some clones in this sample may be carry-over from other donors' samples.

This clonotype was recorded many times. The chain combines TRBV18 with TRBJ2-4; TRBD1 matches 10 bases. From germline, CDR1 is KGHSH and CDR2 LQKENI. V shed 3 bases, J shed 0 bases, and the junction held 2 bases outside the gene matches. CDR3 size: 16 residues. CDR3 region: CASSPGQGLAKNIQYF. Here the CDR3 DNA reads TGTGCCAGCTCACCGGGACAGGGGTTAGCCAAAAACATTCAGTACTTC.

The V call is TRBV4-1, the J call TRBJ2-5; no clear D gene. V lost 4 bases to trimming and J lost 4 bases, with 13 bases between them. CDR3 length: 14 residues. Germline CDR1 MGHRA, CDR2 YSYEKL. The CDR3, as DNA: TGCGCCAGCAGCCCATCGGGCCCACGAGAGACCCAGTACTTC. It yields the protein CASSPSGPRETQYF.

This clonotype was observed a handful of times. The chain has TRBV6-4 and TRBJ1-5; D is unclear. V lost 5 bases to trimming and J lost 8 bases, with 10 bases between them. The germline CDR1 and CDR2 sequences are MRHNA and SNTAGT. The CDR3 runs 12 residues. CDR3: CASSWEWEPQHF. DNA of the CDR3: TGTGCCAGCAGTTGGGAGTGGGAGCCCCAGCATTTT.

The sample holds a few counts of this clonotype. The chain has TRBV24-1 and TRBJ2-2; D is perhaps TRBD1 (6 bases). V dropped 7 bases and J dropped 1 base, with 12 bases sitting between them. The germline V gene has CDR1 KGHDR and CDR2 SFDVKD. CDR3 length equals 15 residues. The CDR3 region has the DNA TGTGCCACCAGAAAGGGGGACATGAACACCGGGGAGCTGTTTTTT. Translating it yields CATRKGDMNTGELFF.